This TCR beta chain emerged from a study of T-cell memory formation after mild COVID-19. Findings and caveats of the study: Pre-infection memory held some responding clones, suggesting pre-existing cross-reactive T cells responded. Clones shrinking from day 15 to 85 showed even CD4/CD8 mixes; later expanders tilted CD4+. CD8+ contracting clones occupied EMRA, while CD4+ ones occupied mainly CM and EM.

The CDR3 extends over 17 amino acids. Germline V gene lookup returns CDR1 SQVTM and CDR2 ANQGSEA. V lost 4 bases, J lost 0 bases, and 21 bases lay in between. About this clonotype: Its antigen is unidentified.

After 5'RACE with constant-segment primers, TCR alpha and TCR beta cDNA libraries carrying sample barcodes and UMIs were obtained. TCRdb re-derived calls from the 5' RACE reads in MiXCR, one entry per CDR3 protein. This sample has approximately 46,000 distinct CDR3 sequences, with around 12% found just once. The genes are TRBV29-1 and TRBJ1-1; the D gene is possibly TRBD1 (5 bases). Sequencing was performed on PBMCs or a T cell subset sorted from them (not recorded which). The sequence was obtained from a man aged 18-30 years who had mild COVID-19 (a few samples of this study predate the infection). Cell type and time point are not known. The CDR3 region is CSVGGSGVIWMNTEAFF. The CDR3 nucleotides are TGCAGCGTTGGGGGCTCCGGGGTCATTTGGATGAACACTGAAGCTTTCTTT.